This T cell receptor (beta chain) was retrieved from a study of blood T cell repertoires in COVID-19. The overall study: Samples taken during acute and convalescent COVID-19 were collected in the United States, Italy and Spain.

The CDR3 has 15 residues. Germline CDR1 and CDR2: SEHNR and FQNEAQ (reference sequence). Trimming took 3 bases from V and 1 from J, leaving 12 bases between them. Assignment of participants to cohorts was predicated upon participant-reported clinical history. Sequencing used immunoSEQ multiplex PCR; TCRdb keeps in-frame clones, though not all of them. The profile shows approximately 230,000 clones, 70% to 90% of them singletons. This chain joins TRBV7-9 and TRBJ1-1; D unresolved. This TCR came from a woman aged 50 to 65 with acute COVID-19. The sample taken for sequencing was PBMCs or T cells enriched from blood (not recorded which). CDR3 sequence reads: CASSFGAAGNTEAFF. In DNA, the CDR3 is TGTGCCAGCAGCTTCGGAGCGGCCGGGAACACTGAAGCTTTCTTT.